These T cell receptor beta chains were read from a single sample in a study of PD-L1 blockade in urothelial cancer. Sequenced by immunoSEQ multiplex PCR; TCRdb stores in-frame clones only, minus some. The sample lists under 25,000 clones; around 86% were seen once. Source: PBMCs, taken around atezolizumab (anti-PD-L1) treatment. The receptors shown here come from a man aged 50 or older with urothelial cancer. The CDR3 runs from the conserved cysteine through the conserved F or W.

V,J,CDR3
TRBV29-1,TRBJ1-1,CSVVHSGTEAFF
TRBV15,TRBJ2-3,CATSRPSSSTDTQYF
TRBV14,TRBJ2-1,CASSQGLAGNEQFF
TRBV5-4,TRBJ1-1,CASSLDPQGAAFF
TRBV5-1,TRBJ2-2,CASSPGQGKAGELFF
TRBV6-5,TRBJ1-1,CASSYFGGTGYFF
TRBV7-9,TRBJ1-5,CASSLEGVLNQPQHF
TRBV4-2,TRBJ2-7,CASSQTGGGFHEQYF
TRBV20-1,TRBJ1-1,CSARRAGGDLF
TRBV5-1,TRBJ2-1,CASSLGLAGVERETEQFF
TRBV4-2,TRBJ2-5,CASSQERGGQETQYF
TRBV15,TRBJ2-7,CATSKQGSSYEQYF
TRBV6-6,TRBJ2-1,CASRNTGSSTIEQFF
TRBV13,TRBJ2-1,CASSFSGKSVEQFF
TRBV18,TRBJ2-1,CASSEGQGGYNEQFF